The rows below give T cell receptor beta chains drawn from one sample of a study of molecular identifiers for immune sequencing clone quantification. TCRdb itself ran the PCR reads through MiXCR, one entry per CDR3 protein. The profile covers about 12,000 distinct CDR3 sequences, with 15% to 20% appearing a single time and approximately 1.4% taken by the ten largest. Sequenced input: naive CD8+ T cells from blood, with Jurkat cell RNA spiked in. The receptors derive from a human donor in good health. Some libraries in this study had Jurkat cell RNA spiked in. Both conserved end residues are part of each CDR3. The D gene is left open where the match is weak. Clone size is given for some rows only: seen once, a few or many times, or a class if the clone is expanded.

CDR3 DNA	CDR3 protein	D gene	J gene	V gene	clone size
TGTGCCAGCAGCCAAGATCCGGGGCAGGGGGCCACCGGGGAGCTGTTTTTT	CASSQDPGQGATGELFF	TRBD1	TRBJ2-2	TRBV3-1	many
TGTGCCAGCAGCTTAGGGTTGGGGCTTACTCAGCCCCAGCATTTT	CASSLGLGLTQPQHF	NA	TRBJ1-5	TRBV11-2	medium-sized
TGCGCCAGCAGCCAAGATGAGCTAGTGGCTGAAGCTTTCTTT	CASSQDELVAEAFF	NA	TRBJ1-1	TRBV4-1	medium-sized
TGTGCCAGCAGCCTCGGACGGTCTGAAGCTTTCTTT	CASSLGRSEAFF	NA	TRBJ1-1	TRBV7-9	many
TGTGCCAGCAGTTCGGGACTCCCGAACACTGAAGCTTTCTTT	CASSSGLPNTEAFF	NA	TRBJ1-1	TRBV12-3/TRBV12-4	many
TGTGCCAGCAGTTTCCCGCCAGCGCATAGCTCCTACGAGCAGTACTTC	CASSFPPAHSSYEQYF	NA	TRBJ2-7	TRBV28	many
TGTGCCAGCAACCTACAGGGGGAACCCTACGAGCGGTACTTC	CASNLQGEPYERYF	TRBD1	TRBJ2-7	TRBV12-3/TRBV12-4	NA
TGCGGCAGCAGTGACGACAGCTTCCATGAGACCCAGTACTTC	CGSSDDSFHETQYF	NA	TRBJ2-5	TRBV10-1	NA
TGTGCCAGCAGCCAAGAATTTTACTCGGGGGCCTACAATGAGCAGTTCTTC	CASSQEFYSGAYNEQFF	NA	TRBJ2-1	TRBV4-2	NA
TGTGCCAGCAGCCCGAGACTAGCGGGAGATGTAAGGGATACGCAGTATTTT	CASSPRLAGDVRDTQYF	TRBD2	TRBJ2-3	TRBV7-9	many
TGTGCCAGCAGCTTAGGTAGCGGGAGTACCGGTACGCAGTATTTT	CASSLGSGSTGTQYF	TRBD2	TRBJ2-3	TRBV7-2	medium-sized
TGTGCCAGCAGCTTAGGAGAGGAGCAGTTCTTC	CASSLGEEQFF	NA	TRBJ2-1	TRBV7-8	medium-sized
TGTGCCAGCAGCGCAGGGGACCCAGCCTACGAGCAGTACTTC	CASSAGDPAYEQYF	NA	TRBJ2-7	TRBV7-6	many
TGTGCCATCAGTGGGGGGGTCACAGATACGCAGTATTTT	CAISGGVTDTQYF	NA	TRBJ2-3	TRBV10-3	many
TGCAGCGTCCCCAGCCTAGCCGAGTATAATGAGCAGTTCTTC	CSVPSLAEYNEQFF	NA	TRBJ2-1	TRBV29-1	medium-sized
TGTGCCAGCAGCTTGTTCCCGAGGCGTCAGGGGGACACAGATACGCAGTATTTT	CASSLFPRRQGDTDTQYF	TRBD1	TRBJ2-3	TRBV5-4	medium-sized
TGTGCCAGCAGTTTTGGGAGTCCCAGCGGTACAGATACGCAGTATTTT	CASSFGSPSGTDTQYF	NA	TRBJ2-3	TRBV28	medium-sized
TGCAGTGCTAGGGGACTAGCGGACTCCTACGAGCAGTACTTC	CSARGLADSYEQYF	TRBD2	TRBJ2-7	TRBV20-1	many
TGTGCCAGCAGTGGTATCACTCTCCTCAACACCGGGGAGCTGTTTTTT	CASSGITLLNTGELFF	NA	TRBJ2-2	TRBV6-1	NA
TGCGCCAGCAGCTCCGGGGCAGCGGGAGGACCCGCCCGGTGGGATACGCAGTATTTT	CASSSGAAGGPARWDTQYF	TRBD2	TRBJ2-3	TRBV5-1	medium-sized
TGTGCCAGCAGCTTTGGAGGGGCAGCGGCGACCTACGAGCAGTACTTC	CASSFGGAAATYEQYF	NA	TRBJ2-7	TRBV3-1	few
TGCGCCAGCAGCCAGCGTGCGGGAGGGCCATACAATGAGCAGTTCTTC	CASSQRAGGPYNEQFF	TRBD2	TRBJ2-1	TRBV4-1	medium-sized
TGTGCCAGCCGACCGGGGAACTACAATGAGCAGTTCTTC	CASRPGNYNEQFF	NA	TRBJ2-1	TRBV19	many
TGCAGCGTTGTTCCTAGCGGGAGTTCACCCTACGAGCAGTACTTC	CSVVPSGSSPYEQYF	TRBD2	TRBJ2-7	TRBV29-1	NA
TGTGCCAGCAGTGGACATAGCACAGATACGCAGTATTTT	CASSGHSTDTQYF	NA	TRBJ2-3	TRBV6-5	NA
TGTGCCAGTAGTATTATTGGTGGCAATCAGCCCCAGCATTTT	CASSIIGGNQPQHF	NA	TRBJ1-5	TRBV19	many
TGTGCCAGCAGCTCCAGACTACAGGGGTCTGGAAACACCATATATTTT	CASSSRLQGSGNTIYF	TRBD1	TRBJ1-3	TRBV7-6	NA
TGTGCCAGCAGCTTAATAGTGACCTTCATGAGCTCCTACAATGAGCAGTTCTTC	CASSLIVTFMSSYNEQFF	NA	TRBJ2-1	TRBV7-2	NA
TGTGCCAGCAGCGTTGAGGATAACTATGGCTACACCTTC	CASSVEDNYGYTF	NA	TRBJ1-2	TRBV9	few